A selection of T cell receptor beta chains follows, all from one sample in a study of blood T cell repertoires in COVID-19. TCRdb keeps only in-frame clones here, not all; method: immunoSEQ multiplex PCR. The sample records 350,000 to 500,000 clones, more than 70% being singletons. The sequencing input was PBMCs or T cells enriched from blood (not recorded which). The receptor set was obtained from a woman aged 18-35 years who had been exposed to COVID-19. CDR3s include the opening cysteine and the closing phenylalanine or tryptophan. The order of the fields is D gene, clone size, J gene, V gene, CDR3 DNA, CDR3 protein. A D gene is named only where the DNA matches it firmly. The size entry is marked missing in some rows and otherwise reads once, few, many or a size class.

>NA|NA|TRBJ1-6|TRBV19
TGTGCCAGTAGTATATCCGGAGACAATTCACCCCTCCACTTT
CASSISGDNSPLHF
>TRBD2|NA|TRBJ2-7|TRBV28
TGTGCCAGCACCGCGGGGGGCCCTTCCTACGAGCAGTACTTC
CASTAGGPSYEQYF
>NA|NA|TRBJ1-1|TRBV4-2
TGTGCCAGCAGCCAAGATGAAAAGAGTGAAGCTTTCTTT
CASSQDEKSEAFF
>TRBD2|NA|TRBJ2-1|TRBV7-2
TGTGCCAGCAGCCAAGACTTAGCGGGGGCGGACAATGAGCAGTTCTTC
CASSQDLAGADNEQFF
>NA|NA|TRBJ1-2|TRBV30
TGTGCCTGGTCCCAGGCGTGGATTTATGGCTACACCTTC
CAWSQAWIYGYTF
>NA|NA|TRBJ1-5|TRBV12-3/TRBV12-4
TGTGCCAGCAGTTCGGGGGGCCAGCCCCAGCATTTT
CASSSGGQPQHF
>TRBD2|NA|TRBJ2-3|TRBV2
TGTGCCAGCAGGCCGGGACTAGAAACAGATACGCAGTATTTT
CASRPGLETDTQYF
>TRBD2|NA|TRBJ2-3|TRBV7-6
TGTGCCAGCAGCCCTACAGTAGCCGGGACTAGCGGGAGATATCGCACAGATACGCAGTATTTT
CASSPTVAGTSGRYRTDTQYF
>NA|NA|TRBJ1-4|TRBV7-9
TGTGCCAGCAGCCCCCTCGGTGGTGAAAAACTGTTTTTT
CASSPLGGEKLFF
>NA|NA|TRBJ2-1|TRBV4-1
TGCGCCAGCAGCCAAGTAGTTGACAATGAGCAGTTCTTC
CASSQVVDNEQFF
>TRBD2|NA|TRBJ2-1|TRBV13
TGTGCCAGCAGCTTAGTCCTAGCGGGGATTAATGAGCAGTTCTTC
CASSLVLAGINEQFF
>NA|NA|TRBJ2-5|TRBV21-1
TGTGCCAGCAGCAAAGCTACAGCCCAGGGGGCTCGGTACTTC
CASSKATAQGARYF
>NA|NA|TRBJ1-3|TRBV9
TGTGCCAGCAGCGCCACTTCTGGAAACACCATATATTTT
CASSATSGNTIYF
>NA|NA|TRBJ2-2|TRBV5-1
TGCGCCAGCAGCTTAGGGGGGAACACCGGGGAGCTGTTTTTT
CASSLGGNTGELFF
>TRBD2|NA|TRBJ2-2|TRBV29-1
TGCAGCGGGACGACTAGCGGGACCACCGGGGAGCTGTTTTTT
CSGTTSGTTGELFF
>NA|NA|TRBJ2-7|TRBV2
TGTGCCAGCAGTGAGTCGGTCGGGAGAGGGTACGAGCAGTACTTC
CASSESVGRGYEQYF
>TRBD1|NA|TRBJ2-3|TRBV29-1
TGCAGCGTCAAAGGGACAGCCGACACAGATACGCAGTATTTT
CSVKGTADTDTQYF
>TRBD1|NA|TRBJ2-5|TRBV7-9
TGTGCCAGCAGCTTACCGGACAGGGGCCAAGAGACCCAGTACTTC
CASSLPDRGQETQYF
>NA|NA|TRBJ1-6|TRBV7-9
TGTGCCAGCGACAGCTTCTCCTATAATTCACCCCTCCACTTT
CASDSFSYNSPLHF
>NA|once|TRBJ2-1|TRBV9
TGTGCCAGCAGCGTAGGTGGTGGGGGGGCCTCCTACAATGAGCAGTTCTTC
CASSVGGGGASYNEQFF
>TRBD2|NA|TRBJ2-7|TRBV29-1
TGCAGCGCAAAATTTAGTCTCCAGGGACTATCATCCGAGCAGTACTTC
CSAKFSLQGLSSEQYF
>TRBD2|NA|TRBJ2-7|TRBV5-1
TGCGCCAGCAGCCCCCTGCTAGGCGGGAGGGCGGACGAGCAGTACTTC
CASSPLLGGRADEQYF
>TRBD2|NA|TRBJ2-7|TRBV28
TGTGCCAGCAGCCCCTTGGGACTAGCGGGGGGTGGCCGGCAGTACTTC
CASSPLGLAGGGRQYF
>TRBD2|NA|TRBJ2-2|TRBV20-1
TGCAGTGCTAGTGGGTTAGCGGGCACCGGGGAGCTGTTTTTT
CSASGLAGTGELFF
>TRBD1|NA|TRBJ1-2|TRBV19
TGTGCCAGTAGCCTGGGCACAGGGGGCTTCTATGGCTACACCTTC
CASSLGTGGFYGYTF
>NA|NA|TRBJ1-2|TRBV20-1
TGCAGTGCTTACAGGGAGAGCTACACCTTC
CSAYRESYTF
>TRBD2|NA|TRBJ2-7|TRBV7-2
TGTGCCAGCAGCTTAGACGTGACTAGCCTTAAGTTC
CASSLDVTSLKF
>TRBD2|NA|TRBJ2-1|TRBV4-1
TGCGCCAGCAGCGAACTAGCGGGAGCGGTTGAGCAGTTCTTC
CASSELAGAVEQFF
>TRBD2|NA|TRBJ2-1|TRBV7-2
TGTGCCAGCAGCTTAGAGCCTGGACTAGCCTTCAATGAGCAGTTCTTC
CASSLEPGLAFNEQFF
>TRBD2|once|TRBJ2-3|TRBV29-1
TGCAGCGGGGACGGATCCGGGACTAGCGGGGGATCGGCAGATACGCAGTATTTT
CSGDGSGTSGGSADTQYF
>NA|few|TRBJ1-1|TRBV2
TGTGCCAGCACCGCCAGGGCGAACACTGAAGCTTTCTTT
CASTARANTEAFF
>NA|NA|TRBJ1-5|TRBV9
TGTGCCAGCAGCCGCGAAGATAGCAATCAGCCCCAGCATTTT
CASSREDSNQPQHF
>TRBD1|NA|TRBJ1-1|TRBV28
TGTGCCAGCCGGGACAGGGACACTGAAGCTTTCTTT
CASRDRDTEAFF
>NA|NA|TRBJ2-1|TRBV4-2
TGTGCCAGCAGCCAAGATGAACGGGACAATGAGCAGTTCTTC
CASSQDERDNEQFF
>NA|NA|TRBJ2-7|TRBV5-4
TGTGCCAGCAGCTTAACCGGAGCTGCCTCCTACGAGCAGTACTTC
CASSLTGAASYEQYF
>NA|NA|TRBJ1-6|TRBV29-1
TGCAGCGTACTCCAGGATTATAATTCACCCCTCCACTTT
CSVLQDYNSPLHF